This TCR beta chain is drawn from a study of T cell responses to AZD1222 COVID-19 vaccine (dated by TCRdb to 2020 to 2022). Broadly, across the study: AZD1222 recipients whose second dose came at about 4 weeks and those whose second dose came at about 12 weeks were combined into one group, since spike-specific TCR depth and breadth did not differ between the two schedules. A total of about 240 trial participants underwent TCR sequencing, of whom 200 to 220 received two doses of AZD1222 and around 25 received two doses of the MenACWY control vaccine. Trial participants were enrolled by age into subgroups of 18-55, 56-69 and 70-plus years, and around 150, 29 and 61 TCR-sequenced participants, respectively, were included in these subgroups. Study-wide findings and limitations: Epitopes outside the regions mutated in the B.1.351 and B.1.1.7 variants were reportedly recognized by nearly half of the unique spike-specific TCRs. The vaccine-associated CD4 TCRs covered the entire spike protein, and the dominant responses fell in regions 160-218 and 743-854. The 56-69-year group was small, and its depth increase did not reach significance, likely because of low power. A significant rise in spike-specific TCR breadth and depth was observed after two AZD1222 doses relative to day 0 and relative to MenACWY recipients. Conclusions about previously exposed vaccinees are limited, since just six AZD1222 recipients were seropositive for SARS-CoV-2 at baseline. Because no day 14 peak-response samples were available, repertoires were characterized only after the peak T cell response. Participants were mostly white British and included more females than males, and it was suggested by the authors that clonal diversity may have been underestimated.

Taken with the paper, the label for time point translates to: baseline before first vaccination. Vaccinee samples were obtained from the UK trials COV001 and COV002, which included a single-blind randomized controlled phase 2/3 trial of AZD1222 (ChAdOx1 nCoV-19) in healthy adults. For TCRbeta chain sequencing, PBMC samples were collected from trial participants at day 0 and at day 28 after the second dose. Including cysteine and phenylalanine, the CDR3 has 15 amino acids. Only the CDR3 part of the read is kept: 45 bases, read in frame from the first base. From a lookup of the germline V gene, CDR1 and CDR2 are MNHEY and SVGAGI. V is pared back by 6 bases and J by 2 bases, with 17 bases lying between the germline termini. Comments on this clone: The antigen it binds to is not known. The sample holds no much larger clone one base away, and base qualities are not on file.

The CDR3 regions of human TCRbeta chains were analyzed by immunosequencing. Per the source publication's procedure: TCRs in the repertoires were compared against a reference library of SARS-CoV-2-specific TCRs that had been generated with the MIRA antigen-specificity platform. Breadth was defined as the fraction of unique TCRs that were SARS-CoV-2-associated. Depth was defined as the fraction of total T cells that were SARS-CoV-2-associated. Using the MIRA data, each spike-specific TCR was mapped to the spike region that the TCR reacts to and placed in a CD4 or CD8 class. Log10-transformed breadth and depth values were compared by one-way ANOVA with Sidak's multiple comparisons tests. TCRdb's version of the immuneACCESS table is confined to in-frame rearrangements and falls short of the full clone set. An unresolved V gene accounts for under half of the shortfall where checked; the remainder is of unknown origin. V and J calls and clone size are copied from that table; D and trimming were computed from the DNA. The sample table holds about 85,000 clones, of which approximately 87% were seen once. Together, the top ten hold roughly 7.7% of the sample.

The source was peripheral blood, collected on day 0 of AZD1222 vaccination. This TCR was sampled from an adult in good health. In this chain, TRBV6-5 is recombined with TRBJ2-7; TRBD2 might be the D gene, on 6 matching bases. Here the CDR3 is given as CASRPGVGAPYEQYF. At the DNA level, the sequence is TGTGCCAGCAGGCCGGGGGTGGGAGCGCCCTACGAGCAGTACTTC.